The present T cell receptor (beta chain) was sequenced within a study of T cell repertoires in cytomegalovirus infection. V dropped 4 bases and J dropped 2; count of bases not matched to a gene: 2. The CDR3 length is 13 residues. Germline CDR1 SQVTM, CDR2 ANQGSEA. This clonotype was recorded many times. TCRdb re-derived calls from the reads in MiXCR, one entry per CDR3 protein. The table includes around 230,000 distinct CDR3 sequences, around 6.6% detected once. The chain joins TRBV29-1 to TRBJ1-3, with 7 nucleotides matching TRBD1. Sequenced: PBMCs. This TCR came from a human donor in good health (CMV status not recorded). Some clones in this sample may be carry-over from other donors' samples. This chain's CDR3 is CSVATGAGNTIYF. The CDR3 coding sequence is TGCAGCGTTGCTACAGGGGCTGGAAACACCATATATTTT. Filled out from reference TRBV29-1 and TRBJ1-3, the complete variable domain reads SAVISQKPSRDICQRGTSLTIQCQVDSQVTMMFWYRQQPGQSLTLIATANQGSEATYESGFVIDKFPISRPNLTFSTLTVSNMSPEDSSIYLCSVATGAGNTIYFGEGSWLTVV.